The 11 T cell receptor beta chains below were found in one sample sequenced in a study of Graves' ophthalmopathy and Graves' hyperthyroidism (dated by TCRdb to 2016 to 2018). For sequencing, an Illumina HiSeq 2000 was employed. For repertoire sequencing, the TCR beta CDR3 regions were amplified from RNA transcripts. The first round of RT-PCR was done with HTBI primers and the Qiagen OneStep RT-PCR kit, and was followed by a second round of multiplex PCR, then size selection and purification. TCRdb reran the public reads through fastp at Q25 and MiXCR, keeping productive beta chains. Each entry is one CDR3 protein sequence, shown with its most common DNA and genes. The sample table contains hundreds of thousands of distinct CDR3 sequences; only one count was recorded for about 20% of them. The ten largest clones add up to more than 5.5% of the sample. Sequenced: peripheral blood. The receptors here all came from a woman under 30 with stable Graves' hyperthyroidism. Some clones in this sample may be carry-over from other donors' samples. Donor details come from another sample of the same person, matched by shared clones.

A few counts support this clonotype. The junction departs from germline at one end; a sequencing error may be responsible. The CDR3 sequence is CASSERATNTGELCF. The CDR3 nucleotides read TGTGCCAGCAGTGAAAGGGCAACGAACACCGGGGAGCTGTGTTTT. This chain links TRBV2 with TRBJ2-2, with D possibly TRBD2 on 5 matching bases. Per the germline V gene, CDR1 is SNHLY and CDR2 is FYNNEI. This CDR3 comprises 15 residues.

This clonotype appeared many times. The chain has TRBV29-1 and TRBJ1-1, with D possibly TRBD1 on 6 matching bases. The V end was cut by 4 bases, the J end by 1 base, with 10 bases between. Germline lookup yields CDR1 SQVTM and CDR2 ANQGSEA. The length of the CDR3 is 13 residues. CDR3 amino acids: CSVASGENTEAFF. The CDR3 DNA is TGCAGCGTTGCTTCAGGGGAGAACACTGAAGCTTTCTTT.

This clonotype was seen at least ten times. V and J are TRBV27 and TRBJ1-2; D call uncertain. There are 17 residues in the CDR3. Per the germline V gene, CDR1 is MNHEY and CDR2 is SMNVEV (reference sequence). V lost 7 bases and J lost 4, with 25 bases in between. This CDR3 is CASIKAGNRGPFYGYTF. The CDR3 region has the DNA TGTGCCAGCATCAAAGCAGGTAACCGAGGGCCCTTCTATGGCTACACCTTC.

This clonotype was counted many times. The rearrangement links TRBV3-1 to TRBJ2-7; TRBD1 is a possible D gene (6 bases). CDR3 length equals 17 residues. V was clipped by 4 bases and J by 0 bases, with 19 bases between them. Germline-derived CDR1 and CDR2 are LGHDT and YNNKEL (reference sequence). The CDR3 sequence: CASSRPIGQTYSYEQYF. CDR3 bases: TGTGCCAGCAGCCGACCAATCGGACAGACGTACTCCTACGAGCAGTACTTC.

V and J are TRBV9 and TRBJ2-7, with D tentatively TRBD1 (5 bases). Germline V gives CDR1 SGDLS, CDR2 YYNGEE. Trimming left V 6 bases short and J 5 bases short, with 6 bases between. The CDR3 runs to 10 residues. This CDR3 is CASTRDEQYF. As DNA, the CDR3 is TGTGCCAGCACCAGGGACGAGCAGTACTTC. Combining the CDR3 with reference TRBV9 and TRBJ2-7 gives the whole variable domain DSGVTQTPKHLITATGQRVTLRCSPRSGDLSVYWYQQSLDQGLQFLIQYYNGEERAKGNILERFSAQQFPDLHSELNLSSLELGDSALYFCASTRDEQYFGPGTRLTVT.

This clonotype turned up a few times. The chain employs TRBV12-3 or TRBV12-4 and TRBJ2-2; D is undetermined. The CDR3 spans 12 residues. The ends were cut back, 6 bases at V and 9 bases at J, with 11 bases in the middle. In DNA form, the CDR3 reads TGTGCCAGCAGCCCTATGATTAGGGAGCTGTTTTTT. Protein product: CASSPMIRELFF.

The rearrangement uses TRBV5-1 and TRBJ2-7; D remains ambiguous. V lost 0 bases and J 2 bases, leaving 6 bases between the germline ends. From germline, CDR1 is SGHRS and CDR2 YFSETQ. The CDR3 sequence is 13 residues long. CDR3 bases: TGCGCCAGCAGCTTGGAAGGTGCCTACGAGCAGTACTTC. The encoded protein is CASSLEGAYEQYF.

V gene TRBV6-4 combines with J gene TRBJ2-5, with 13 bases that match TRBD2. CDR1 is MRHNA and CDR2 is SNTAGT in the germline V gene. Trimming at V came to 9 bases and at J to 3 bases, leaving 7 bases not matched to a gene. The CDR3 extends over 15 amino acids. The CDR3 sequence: CARIPGLAGKETQYF. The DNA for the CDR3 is TGTGCCAGAATTCCGGGACTAGCGGGAAAAGAGACCCAGTACTTC.

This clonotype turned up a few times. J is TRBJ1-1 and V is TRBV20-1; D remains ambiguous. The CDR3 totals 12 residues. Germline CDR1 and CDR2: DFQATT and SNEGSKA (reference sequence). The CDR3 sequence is CRVQSPNTEAFF. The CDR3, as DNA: TGCAGAGTCCAGTCTCCGAACACTGAAGCTTTCTTT.

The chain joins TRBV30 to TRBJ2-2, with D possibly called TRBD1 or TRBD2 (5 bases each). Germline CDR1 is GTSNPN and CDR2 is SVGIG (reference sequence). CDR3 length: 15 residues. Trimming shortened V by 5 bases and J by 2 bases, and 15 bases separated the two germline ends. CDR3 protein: CAWARGPLNTGELFF. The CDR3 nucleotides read TGTGCCTGGGCTAGGGGACCGTTAAACACCGGGGAGCTGTTTTTT.

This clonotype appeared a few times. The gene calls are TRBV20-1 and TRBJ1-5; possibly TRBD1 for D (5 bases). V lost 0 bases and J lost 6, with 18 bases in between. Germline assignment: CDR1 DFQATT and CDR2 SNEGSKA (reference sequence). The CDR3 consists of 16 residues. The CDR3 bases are TGCAGTGCTAGAGATCTGGGACCAACGAGAGGTCAGCCCCAGCATTTT. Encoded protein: CSARDLGPTRGQPQHF.